Below, 25 T cell receptor beta chains from the same sample are listed, as sequenced in a study of spatial heterogeneity in lung cancer. TCRdb re-called the 5' RACE reads through MiXCR, storing one row per CDR3 protein. The repertoire holds approximately 12,000 distinct CDR3 sequences, over 11% seen once, with roughly 2.4% in the top ten. Time point given: sample taken at primary tumor resection. Unsorted whole RNA samples from tumor, nontumor lung or frozen PBMC were sequenced. This sample comprised PBMCs, obtained at surgery. The source is a female donor with early-stage non-small cell lung cancer.

A note on this clonotype: Just one base apart from a much larger clone, this may be a read error. V usage is TRBV7-8 and J usage is TRBJ2-5, with D possibly TRBD2 on 5 matching bases. Germline V CDR1 and CDR2: SGHVS, FQNEAQ. This CDR3 spans 15 amino acids. The V end lost 2 bases, the J end lost 5 bases, and 15 bases lay between the germline ends. In nucleotides, the CDR3 is TGTGCCAGCAGCTTATTCGACGGGAAAGGGGAGACCCAGTACTTC. This codes for CASSLFDGKGETQYF. Looking up the rest from reference TRBV7-8 and TRBJ2-5 gives the full variable domain: GAGVSQSPRYKVAKRGQDVALRCDPISGHVSLFWYQQALGQGPEFLTYFQNEAQLDKSGLPSDRFFAERPEGSVSTLKIQRTQQEDSAVYLCASSLFDGKGETQYFGPGTRLLVL.

Ten or more counts support this clonotype. The chain's CDR3 is CASSSGLADEQFF. The CDR3 DNA reads as TGTGCCAGCAGCTCTGGACTAGCGGATGAGCAGTTCTTC. This chain connects TRBV7-3 to TRBJ2-1, with 10 positions matching TRBD2. Per the germline V gene, CDR1 is SGHTA and CDR2 is FQGTGA. This CDR3 has 13 amino acids. With 4 bases clipped from V and 8 bases from J, the junction kept 2 bases outside the gene matches.

In its sample, this clonotype was seen many times. This rearrangement joins TRBV28 to TRBJ2-7; the D is unclear. V was pared by 6 bases and J by 3 bases, with 9 bases between. The CDR3 runs to 12 residues. Germline CDR1 and CDR2: MDHEN and SYDVKM. The CDR3 sequence: CASSPDNYEQYF. The CDR3 nucleotides read TGTGCCAGCAGCCCGGATAACTACGAGCAGTACTTC. Full variable domain (outside the CDR3, taken from reference TRBV28 and TRBJ2-7): DVKVTQSSRYLVKRTGEKVFLECVQDMDHENMFWYRQDPGLGLRLIYFSYDVKMKEKGDIPEGYSVSREKKERFSLILESASTNQTSMYLCASSPDNYEQYFGPGTRLTVT.

Sample share makes this clonotype medium-sized. The gene calls are TRBV12-3 or TRBV12-4 and TRBJ1-5; TRBD1 matches 7 bases. This CDR3 region has 14 residues. With V trimmed by 5 bases and J by 2 bases, 3 bases remained unmatched. The CDR3 protein is CASSPTGRNQPQHF. CDR3 DNA sequence: TGTGCCAGCAGTCCGACAGGGCGCAATCAGCCCCAGCATTTT.

This clonotype appeared many times. The J gene is TRBJ2-2, the V gene TRBV6-6; 9 bases line up with TRBD1. Per germline, CDR1 MNHNY and CDR2 SVGAGI (reference sequence). The J segment lost 5 bases and the V segment lost 6 bases, leaving 7 bases of the junction unmatched. This CDR3 has 15 amino acids. The DNA of the CDR3 is TGTGCCAGCAGGGGCGGGACAGGGAGGACCGGGGAGCTGTTTTTT. Encoded protein: CASRGGTGRTGELFF.

This clonotype was seen repeatedly, ten times or more. This chain connects TRBV20-1 to TRBJ2-2, with 9 bases lining up with TRBD2. The CDR3 has 16 amino acids. Germline assignment: CDR1 DFQATT and CDR2 SNEGSKA (reference sequence). V lost 5 bases to trimming and J lost 4 bases; unmatched junction nucleotides: 11. DNA of the CDR3: TGCAGTGCTCTCATCGGCAGCGGGGGGACCACCGGGGAGCTGTTTTTT. Translated, it gives CSALIGSGGTTGELFF.

This clonotype was seen repeatedly, ten times or more. The CDR3 DNA follows: TGTGCCACCGCCGGGAGTCACACAGATACGCAGTATTTT. Translated: CATAGSHTDTQYF. The rearrangement links TRBV6-2 or TRBV6-3 to TRBJ2-3; possibly TRBD2 for D (6 bases). The CDR3 length is 13 residues. Per the germline V gene, CDR1 is MNHEY and CDR2 is SVGEGT. The ends were cut back, 10 bases at V and 2 bases at J, with 13 bases in the middle.

This clonotype rates as medium-sized (0.01 to 0.1%). V and J are TRBV12-3 or TRBV12-4 and TRBJ1-1, with 8 nucleotides matching TRBD1. V lost 3 bases, J lost 6 bases, and 3 bases stayed unmatched. CDR3 length: 13 amino acids. The CDR3 bases are TGTGCCAGCAGTTTCGACAGGGGTGCTGAAGCTTTCTTT. Residues: CASSFDRGAEAFF.

This clonotype has a count of ten or more. The chain joins TRBV19 to TRBJ1-5; no definite D call. The CDR3 is 15 residues long. Germline CDR1 LNHDA, CDR2 SQIVND (reference sequence). Trimming left V 7 bases short and J 3 bases short, with 16 bases between. The CDR3 spells CASNPVDGDNQPQHF. CDR3 in DNA: TGTGCCAGTAACCCCGTGGACGGGGACAATCAGCCCCAGCATTTT.

By sample fraction, this clonotype is medium-sized. The rearrangement links TRBV20-1 to TRBJ1-2; the D gene is possibly TRBD1 (6 bases). Trimming cost V 1 base and J 8 bases, with 17 bases left between them. The CDR3 runs to 14 residues. Germline V gene sequence: CDR1 DFQATT, CDR2 SNEGSKA (reference sequence). The DNA for the CDR3 is TGCAGTGCTAGAGTTAATTCGGCAGGGGAAGGCTACACCTTC. Translated, it gives CSARVNSAGEGYTF.

By share, this clonotype ranks as medium-sized. The rearrangement uses TRBV5-1 and TRBJ2-5; tentative D call: TRBD1 (6 bases). V lost 3 bases and J 2 bases, leaving 11 bases between the germline ends. Germline V gene data show CDR1 as SGHRS and CDR2 as YFSETQ. The CDR3 loop spans 14 amino acids. The DNA of the CDR3 is TGCGCCAGCAGCTCCCTGACAGGTCAAGAGACCCAGTACTTC. Translated: CASSSLTGQETQYF. Filled out from reference TRBV5-1 and TRBJ2-5, the complete variable domain reads KAGVTQTPRYLIKTRGQQVTLSCSPISGHRSVSWYQQTPGQGLQFLFEYFSETQRNKGNFPGRFSGRQFSNSRSEMNVSTLELGDSALYLCASSSLTGQETQYFGPGTRLLVL.

This clonotype is classed as medium-sized. The rearrangement links TRBV28 to TRBJ1-2; TRBD1 agrees at 9 bases. The trim removed 6 bases at V and 3 bases at J, leaving 5 bases unmatched. CDR1 is MDHEN and CDR2 is SYDVKM in the germline V gene. The CDR3 runs 14 residues. The CDR3 is CASRYRGRDYGYTF. The DNA for the CDR3 is TGTGCCAGCAGGTACAGGGGGCGTGACTATGGCTACACCTTC.

V and J are TRBV24-1 and TRBJ1-1; D perhaps matches TRBD1 (5 bases). Trimming cost V 7 bases and J 6 bases, with 14 bases left between them. The V gene's germline CDR1 is KGHDR and CDR2 SFDVKD. The CDR3 spans 13 residues. The CDR3 DNA reads as TGTGCCACCAGCCGGGACGGCGGTTCTGAAGCTTTCTTT. Encoded protein: CATSRDGGSEAFF.

The chain uses TRBV28 and TRBJ2-2, with 7 bases that match TRBD1. After removal of 8 bases from V and 5 bases from J, the junction contained 14 bases not matched to a gene. Germline CDR1 reads MDHEN; CDR2 reads SYDVKM. This CDR3 region has 16 residues. This CDR3 reads CASLGQSHSSTGELFF. CDR3 in DNA: TGTGCCAGCCTGGGACAGTCCCATTCGTCGACCGGGGAGCTGTTTTTT. Drawing the rest from reference TRBV28 and TRBJ2-2, the complete variable domain is DVKVTQSSRYLVKRTGEKVFLECVQDMDHENMFWYRQDPGLGLRLIYFSYDVKMKEKGDIPEGYSVSREKKERFSLILESASTNQTSMYLCASLGQSHSSTGELFFGEGSRLTVL.

This clonotype was seen at least ten times. The chain has TRBV29-1 and TRBJ2-7, with 8 bases matching TRBD1. From germline, CDR1 is SQVTM and CDR2 ANQGSEA. V trimming: 1 base; J trimming: 4 bases; junction bases outside the gene matches: 12. CDR3 length: 16 amino acids. CDR3 residues: CSVEVGQGTRGYEQYF. The CDR3 DNA is TGCAGCGTTGAAGTAGGACAGGGAACGAGAGGGTACGAGCAGTACTTC.

The J gene is TRBJ1-1, the V gene TRBV29-1; the D gene is possibly TRBD1 (5 bases). The CDR3 loop spans 13 amino acids. From germline, CDR1 is SQVTM and CDR2 ANQGSEA. Deletions cut 4 bases from V and 4 bases from J, with 13 bases between. CDR3: CSVGQLQGTEAFF. The DNA of the CDR3 is TGCAGCGTTGGCCAACTCCAGGGCACTGAAGCTTTCTTT.

The chain has TRBV12-3 or TRBV12-4 and TRBJ1-6; D call uncertain. The length of the CDR3 is 13 residues. Trimming shortened V by 7 bases and J by 7 bases, and 11 bases separated the two germline ends. CDR3 residues: CASTPVRNSPLHF. CDR3 bases: TGTGCCAGCACCCCGGTGAGAAATTCACCCCTCCACTTT.

Here the CDR3 DNA reads TGTGCCAGCAGTTTTAAAACAGGGATGTCTGTCGATGAGCAGTTCTTC. The encoded protein is CASSFKTGMSVDEQFF. The V and J genes are TRBV9 and TRBJ2-1, with D perhaps matching TRBD1 (6 bases). The CDR3 spans 16 residues. The V and J ends lost 5 bases and 8 bases respectively, with 23 bases between them. Germline CDR1 SGDLS, CDR2 YYNGEE.

This clonotype qualifies as medium-sized. This chain links TRBV4-1 with TRBJ2-3; the D gene is possibly TRBD1 (5 bases). This CDR3 contains 16 residues. Trimming stripped 5 bases from V and 5 bases from J, with 20 bases between. Germline V gene sequence: CDR1 MGHRA, CDR2 YSYEKL. This CDR3 reads CASSLTGSGGLDTQYF. The CDR3 bases are TGCGCCAGCAGCTTAACAGGAAGTGGTGGATTAGATACGCAGTATTTT.

This clonotype is classed as medium-sized. The chain couples TRBV7-9 to TRBJ1-1, with unresolved D. Germline V gene lookup returns CDR1 SEHNR and CDR2 FQNEAQ (reference sequence). The CDR3 is 13 residues long. Trimming stripped 5 bases from V and 1 base from J, with 8 bases between. CDR3 protein: CASSTPGNTEAFF. The CDR3 DNA sequence: TGTGCCAGCAGCACACCGGGGAACACTGAAGCTTTCTTT.

This clonotype qualifies as medium-sized. V and J are TRBV20-1 and TRBJ1-2; 8 nucleotides agree with TRBD1. Germline trimming cut 4 bases from V and 6 bases from J; bases unmatched to any gene: 7. The germline gives CDR1 DFQATT, CDR2 SNEGSKA (reference sequence). CDR3 length: 13 amino acids. The CDR3, as DNA: TGCAGTGCTAAACCAGGGGGCATGAATGGCTACACCTTC. It is translated as CSAKPGGMNGYTF.

This clonotype was counted many times. The rearrangement links TRBV19 to TRBJ1-1; D possibly corresponds to TRBD1 (6 bases). The CDR3 has 14 residues. The V end lost 2 bases, the J end lost 7 bases, and 14 bases lay between the germline ends. Looked up from germline, CDR1 is LNHDA and CDR2 is SQIVND (reference sequence). In nucleotides, the CDR3 is TGTGCCAGTAGTATACAGGGGACTTCAAGTGAAGCTTTCTTT. Its translation: CASSIQGTSSEAFF.

This clonotype ranks as medium-sized. The CDR3 DNA is TGTGCCAGCAGCCCGGACAGGGGGTCGGGAAAACTGTTTTTT. Encoded protein: CASSPDRGSGKLFF. The rearrangement uses TRBV7-2 and TRBJ1-4; the match to TRBD1 covers 10 bases. V was clipped by 5 bases and J by 10 bases; unmatched bases: 7. The V gene's germline CDR1 is SGHTA and CDR2 FQGNSA. The CDR3 is made up of 14 amino acids.

In its sample, this clonotype was seen many times. The J gene is TRBJ1-2, the V gene TRBV7-9; no firm D call. V was shortened by 5 bases and J by 2 bases, with 12 bases between the two germline ends. CDR1 SEHNR and CDR2 FQNEAQ come from the germline V gene (reference sequence). There are 14 residues in the CDR3. CDR3 sequence reads: CASSPPAGNYGYTF. The CDR3 DNA sequence: TGTGCCAGCAGCCCTCCCGCAGGAAACTATGGCTACACCTTC.

The gene calls are TRBV11-2 and TRBJ2-3, with D possibly matching TRBD2 (6 bases). CDR1 and CDR2 (germline): SGHAT, FQNNGV. This CDR3 is 15 amino acids long. V lost 2 bases and J 6 bases, leaving 15 bases between the germline ends. The CDR3 sequence: CASSLKLGSDDTQYF. CDR3 nucleotides: TGTGCCAGCAGCTTAAAACTCGGGAGTGACGATACGCAGTATTTT.